What follows describes a single T cell receptor beta chain. The antigen is not known. The entry originates in a study of cytomegalovirus exposure and HLA in healthy donors. Findings and caveats of the study: In the 130 or so validation repertoires, just under 95% of cluster scores exceeded 0, per a later analysis. Researchers counted roughly 150 TCR beta chains as cytomegalovirus-associated.

Clones were read by immunoSEQ multiplex PCR, and TCRdb kept only the in-frame ones, dropping some. The table shows under 95,000 clones, with over 85% occurring only once. The donors belonged to the roughly 130-subject validation cohort, separate from the approximately 700-subject first cohort. Per germline, CDR1 LNHDA and CDR2 SQIVND (reference sequence). Trimming at V came to 7 bases and at J to 2 bases, leaving 14 bases not matched to a gene. This CDR3 contains 17 residues. The source of this sequence is a woman in her late teens or twenties in good health and CMV-seronegative. The chain uses TRBV19 and TRBJ2-7; 10 bases agree with TRBD1. The sample consisted of PBMCs. In DNA form, the CDR3 reads TGTGCCAGTACTGCGGGGTACCCGGGACAGGGGCCCTACGAGCAGTACTTC. Translating gives CASTAGYPGQGPYEQYF. Looking up the rest from reference TRBV19 and TRBJ2-7 gives the full variable domain: DGGITQSPKYLFRKEGQNVTLSCEQNLNHDAMYWYRQDPGQGLRLIYYSQIVNDFQKGDIAEGYSVSREKKESFPLTVTSAQKNPTAFYLCASTAGYPGQGPYEQYFGPGTRLTVT.